The rows below give T cell receptor beta chains drawn from one sample of a study of T cell responses to AZD1222 COVID-19 vaccine. Measured with immunoSEQ multiplex PCR; TCRdb has only the in-frame clones, and not every one. The sample includes more than 75,000 clones, about nine tenths seen only once; the top ten take 6.9%. The sample in question was peripheral blood, obtained 28 days after the second AZD1222 dose. The receptor source for this set is an adult who received the AZD1222 COVID-19 vaccine. Each CDR3 is given with its conserved first and last residue. Fields, in order: clone size, J gene, V gene, D gene, CDR3 protein, CDR3 DNA. D genes are given only for firm matches. The size entry is marked missing in some rows and otherwise reads once, few, many or a size class.

>NA|TRBJ2-7|TRBV7-2|NA
CASGFAGSYEQYF
TGTGCCAGCGGGTTTGCGGGGTCGTACGAGCAGTACTTC
>NA|TRBJ2-5|TRBV27|TRBD1
CASARDRLQETQYF
TGTGCCAGCGCCCGGGACAGGCTCCAAGAGACCCAGTACTTC
>NA|TRBJ1-5|TRBV19|NA
CASSPGGQYNQPQHF
TGTGCCAGTAGCCCGGGGGGTCAGTACAATCAGCCCCAGCATTTT
>NA|TRBJ2-6|TRBV7-2|TRBD2
CASPRGAGGSGANVLTF
TGTGCCAGCCCCCGAGGTGCGGGGGGTTCTGGGGCCAACGTCCTGACTTTC
>NA|TRBJ2-1|TRBV5-1|TRBD2
CASSLGSSGGYNEQFF
TGCGCCAGCAGCTTGGGATCTAGCGGGGGTTACAATGAGCAGTTCTTC
>NA|TRBJ2-7|TRBV20-1|NA
CSARDSYEQYF
TGCAGTGCTAGGGACTCCTACGAGCAGTACTTC
>NA|TRBJ1-6|TRBV29-1|TRBD1
CSVRGGDRDSPLHF
TGCAGCGTTCGGGGGGGGGACAGGGATTCACCCCTCCACTTT
>NA|TRBJ2-7|TRBV21-1|NA
CASSKLGRGTNTCYEQYF
TGTGCCAGCAGCAAATTGGGCAGGGGAACGAATACATGCTACGAGCAGTACTTC
>NA|TRBJ1-1|TRBV18|NA
CASSPSVSSLNTEAFF
TGTGCCAGCTCGCCCTCTGTGTCGTCGCTGAACACTGAAGCTTTCTTT
>NA|TRBJ2-3|TRBV21-1|NA
CASTGTGLTDTQYF
TGTGCCAGCACCGGGACAGGACTCACAGATACGCAGTATTTT
>NA|TRBJ1-2|TRBV6-5|TRBD1
CASRPPTGGGYTF
TGTGCCAGCAGACCCCCGACAGGGGGAGGCTACACCTTC
>NA|TRBJ2-7|TRBV4-1|NA
CASSQDETTSLEQYF
TGCGCCAGCAGCCAAGATGAGACTACTTCTCTCGAGCAGTACTTC
>NA|TRBJ2-1|TRBV19|TRBD2
CASSTGLSEQFF
TGTGCCAGTAGTACGGGACTAAGTGAGCAGTTCTTC
>NA|TRBJ2-5|TRBV6-2/TRBV6-3|NA
CASSYASVRETQYF
TGTGCCAGCAGTTACGCTAGCGTCCGCGAGACCCAGTACTTC
>NA|TRBJ2-5|TRBV5-4|TRBD2
CASSLLMLAGVRETQYF
TGTGCCAGCAGCTTGCTTATGCTAGCGGGAGTGAGGGAGACCCAGTACTTC
>NA|TRBJ2-7|TRBV29-1|NA
CSAITGRYDEQYF
TGCAGCGCAATAACTGGCAGGTACGACGAGCAGTACTTC
>NA|TRBJ2-7|TRBV15|NA
CATSPAGGSYEQYF
TGTGCCACCAGCCCTGCCGGCGGTTCCTACGAGCAGTACTTC
>NA|TRBJ1-5|TRBV6-6|NA
CASTGSGNQPQHF
TGTGCCAGCACCGGATCGGGGAATCAGCCCCAGCATTTT
>NA|TRBJ1-2|TRBV29-1|TRBD1
CSVPDRGPHGYTF
TGCAGCGTACCAGACAGGGGGCCCCATGGCTACACCTTC
>few|TRBJ1-3|TRBV30|TRBD1
CAWGRTGGRNTIYF
TGTGCCTGGGGACGGACAGGGGGCCGAAACACCATATATTTT
>NA|TRBJ1-3|TRBV6-5|NA
CASSYDQGTGNTIYF
TGTGCCAGCAGTTATGACCAGGGTACAGGAAACACCATATATTTT
>NA|TRBJ2-7|TRBV28|TRBD2
CASSLEASGSDEQYF
TGTGCCAGCAGTTTAGAGGCTAGCGGGAGCGACGAGCAGTACTTC
>NA|TRBJ2-3|TRBV5-8|NA
CASSPRRGPDTQYF
TGTGCCAGCAGCCCCCGCCGGGGGCCAGATACGCAGTATTTT
>NA|TRBJ1-1|TRBV15|TRBD1
CATSRTGTQGAFF
TGTGCCACCAGCAGGACAGGGACCCAGGGAGCTTTCTTT
>NA|TRBJ1-1|TRBV30|NA
CAWSVGLRRGEAFF
TGTGCCTGGAGTGTAGGGCTCAGGCGAGGTGAAGCTTTCTTT
>NA|TRBJ2-4|TRBV19|TRBD2
CASTPLGEGDIQYF
TGTGCCAGTACCCCCTTAGGGGAGGGCGACATTCAGTACTTC
>once|TRBJ2-7|TRBV19|NA
CASSITGTPIYEQYF
TGTGCCAGTAGTATAACCGGGACACCGATCTACGAGCAGTACTTC
>NA|TRBJ2-6|TRBV30|NA
CAWRFPAGANVLTF
TGTGCCTGGAGATTCCCGGCTGGGGCCAACGTCCTGACTTTC
>NA|TRBJ1-2|TRBV7-6|NA
CASSLSGYGYTF
TGTGCCAGCAGCTTAAGTGGGTATGGCTACACCTTC
>NA|TRBJ2-7|TRBV7-9|TRBD1
CASSPWTGKSYEQYF
TGTGCCAGCAGCCCGTGGACAGGGAAAAGCTACGAGCAGTACTTC
>NA|TRBJ1-4|TRBV7-2|TRBD1
CASSSRQGREKLFF
TGTGCCAGCAGCTCCCGACAGGGTAGGGAAAAACTGTTTTTT
>medium-sized|TRBJ1-4|TRBV28|NA
CASTTGGGYEKLFF
TGTGCCAGCACAACCGGCGGGGGGTATGAAAAACTGTTTTTT
>NA|TRBJ2-1|TRBV6-2/TRBV6-3|TRBD2
CASSRPTSGLFASSYNEQFF
TGTGCCAGCAGCCGCCCCACTAGCGGGTTGTTCGCAAGCTCCTACAATGAGCAGTTCTTC
>NA|TRBJ1-2|TRBV3-1/TRBV3-2|TRBD1
CASSTGQGARGYTF
TGTGCCAGCAGCACGGGACAGGGGGCTAGGGGCTACACCTTC